The 6 T cell receptor beta chains in this list originate from one sample, sequenced in a study of T cell repertoires in cytomegalovirus infection. Antigens for these TCRs are unknown. Using its own MiXCR run on the reads, TCRdb lists one record per CDR3 protein. Found here are 600,000 to 700,000 distinct CDR3 sequences, 33% of them singletons; the top ten hold approximately 18%. Sequencing was performed on cultured PBMCs, taken from culture after CMV antigen stimulation. These receptor sequences come from a human donor in good health (CMV status not recorded). Some clones in this sample may be carry-over from other donors' samples.

J is TRBJ2-5 and V is TRBV20-1; weak D call: TRBD1 (6 bases). Deletions cut 0 bases from V and 7 bases from J, with 9 bases between. The CDR3 length is 12 residues. Germline V gene data show CDR1 as DFQATT and CDR2 as SNEGSKA (reference sequence). This chain's CDR3 is CSAREGAGTQYF. The CDR3 DNA reads as TGCAGTGCTAGAGAGGGGGCTGGGACCCAGTACTTC.

This clonotype appeared a few times. This chain links TRBV6-5 with TRBJ2-5, with unresolved D. Trimming left V 0 bases short and J 3 bases short, with 8 bases between. This CDR3 has 14 residues. Germline assignment: CDR1 MNHEY and CDR2 SVGAGI. Here the CDR3 DNA reads TGTGCCAGCAGTTACTCTAGGTCCAAAGAGACCCAGTACTTC. This sequence encodes CASSYSRSKETQYF.

This clonotype has only one observation. The chain couples TRBV12-3 or TRBV12-4 to TRBJ2-2; 7 bases match TRBD1. The CDR3 contains 14 residues. J lost 5 bases, V lost 5 bases, and 5 bases had no gene match. CDR3 bases: TGTGCCAGCAGTGGACAGGATCAAACCGGGGAGCTGTTTTTT. This encodes CASSGQDQTGELFF.

The chain combines TRBV20-1 with TRBJ1-5; D is possibly TRBD1 (6 bases). V lost 5 bases to trimming and J lost 0 bases, with 14 bases between them. CDR1 is DFQATT and CDR2 is SNEGSKA in the germline V gene (reference sequence). CDR3 size: 15 residues. CDR3: CSAARQAYSNQPQHF. DNA of the CDR3: TGCAGTGCTGCAAGACAGGCGTATAGCAATCAGCCCCAGCATTTT.

The chain has TRBV19 and TRBJ2-1; tentative D call: TRBD2 (5 bases). V lost 9 bases and J lost 8, with 14 bases in between. This CDR3 has 12 residues. Germline CDR1 is LNHDA and CDR2 is SQIVND (reference sequence). The CDR3 sequence: CASGTGVDEQFF. The DNA for the CDR3 is TGTGCCAGCGGCACCGGGGTTGATGAGCAGTTCTTC. Variable domain in full (rest from reference TRBV19 and TRBJ2-1): DGGITQSPKYLFRKEGQNVTLSCEQNLNHDAMYWYRQDPGQGLRLIYYSQIVNDFQKGDIAEGYSVSREKKESFPLTVTSAQKNPTAFYLCASGTGVDEQFFGPGTRLTVL.

This clonotype was picked up a small number of times. This chain uses TRBV19 with TRBJ2-7; 10 positions agree with TRBD2. This CDR3 contains 14 residues. Germline assignment: CDR1 LNHDA and CDR2 SQIVND (reference sequence). After removal of 3 bases from V and 5 bases from J, the junction contained 4 bases not matched to a gene. Written as DNA, the CDR3 is TGTGCCAGTAGTATTGGCCTAGCGGGAGACGAGCAGTACTTC. This gives the protein CASSIGLAGDEQYF.